The present entry profiles one T cell receptor (beta chain) with its context. Its cognate antigen is unknown. This sample stems from a study of T cell responses to AZD1222 COVID-19 vaccine. Whole-study results and caveats: Repertoires were obtained solely post-peak T cell response. In the spike-specific TCR repertoire, nearly half reportedly target unmutated variant regions. Only six people who got AZD1222 tested seropositive at baseline.

The assay was immunoSEQ multiplex PCR, and TCRdb's table has in-frame clones only and misses some. The table includes about 120,000 clones, 90% to 95% detected once. This receptor was identified in an adult who received the AZD1222 COVID-19 vaccine. This material consisted of peripheral blood, taken 28 days after the second AZD1222 dose.

CDR3 bases: TGTGCCAGCAGCCCAGGAGTTAGCGGGAGCAGGCCGTTGGAGACCCAGTACTTC. This sequence encodes CASSPGVSGSRPLETQYF. The V call is TRBV9, the J call TRBJ2-5; 9 positions agree with TRBD2. CDR3 length equals 18 residues. CDR1 is SGDLS, CDR2 YYNGEE, per germline. V was pared by 4 bases and J by 5 bases, with 18 bases of the junction left unmatched.